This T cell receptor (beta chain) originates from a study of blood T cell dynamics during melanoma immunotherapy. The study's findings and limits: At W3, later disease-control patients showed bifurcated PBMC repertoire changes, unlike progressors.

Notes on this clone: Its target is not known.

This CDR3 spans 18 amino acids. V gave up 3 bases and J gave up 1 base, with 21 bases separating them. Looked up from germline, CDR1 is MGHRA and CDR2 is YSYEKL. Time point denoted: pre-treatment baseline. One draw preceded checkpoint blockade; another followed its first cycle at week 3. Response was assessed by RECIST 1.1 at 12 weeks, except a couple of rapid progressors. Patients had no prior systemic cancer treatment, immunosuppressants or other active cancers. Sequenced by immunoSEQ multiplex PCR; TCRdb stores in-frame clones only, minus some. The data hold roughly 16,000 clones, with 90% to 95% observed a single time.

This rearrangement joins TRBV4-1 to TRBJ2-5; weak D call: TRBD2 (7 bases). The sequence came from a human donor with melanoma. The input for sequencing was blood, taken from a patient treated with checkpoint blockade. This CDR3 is CASSQYTRGGVTQETQYF. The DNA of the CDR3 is TGCGCCAGCAGCCAGTACACGCGAGGGGGGGTAACCCAAGAGACCCAGTACTTC.